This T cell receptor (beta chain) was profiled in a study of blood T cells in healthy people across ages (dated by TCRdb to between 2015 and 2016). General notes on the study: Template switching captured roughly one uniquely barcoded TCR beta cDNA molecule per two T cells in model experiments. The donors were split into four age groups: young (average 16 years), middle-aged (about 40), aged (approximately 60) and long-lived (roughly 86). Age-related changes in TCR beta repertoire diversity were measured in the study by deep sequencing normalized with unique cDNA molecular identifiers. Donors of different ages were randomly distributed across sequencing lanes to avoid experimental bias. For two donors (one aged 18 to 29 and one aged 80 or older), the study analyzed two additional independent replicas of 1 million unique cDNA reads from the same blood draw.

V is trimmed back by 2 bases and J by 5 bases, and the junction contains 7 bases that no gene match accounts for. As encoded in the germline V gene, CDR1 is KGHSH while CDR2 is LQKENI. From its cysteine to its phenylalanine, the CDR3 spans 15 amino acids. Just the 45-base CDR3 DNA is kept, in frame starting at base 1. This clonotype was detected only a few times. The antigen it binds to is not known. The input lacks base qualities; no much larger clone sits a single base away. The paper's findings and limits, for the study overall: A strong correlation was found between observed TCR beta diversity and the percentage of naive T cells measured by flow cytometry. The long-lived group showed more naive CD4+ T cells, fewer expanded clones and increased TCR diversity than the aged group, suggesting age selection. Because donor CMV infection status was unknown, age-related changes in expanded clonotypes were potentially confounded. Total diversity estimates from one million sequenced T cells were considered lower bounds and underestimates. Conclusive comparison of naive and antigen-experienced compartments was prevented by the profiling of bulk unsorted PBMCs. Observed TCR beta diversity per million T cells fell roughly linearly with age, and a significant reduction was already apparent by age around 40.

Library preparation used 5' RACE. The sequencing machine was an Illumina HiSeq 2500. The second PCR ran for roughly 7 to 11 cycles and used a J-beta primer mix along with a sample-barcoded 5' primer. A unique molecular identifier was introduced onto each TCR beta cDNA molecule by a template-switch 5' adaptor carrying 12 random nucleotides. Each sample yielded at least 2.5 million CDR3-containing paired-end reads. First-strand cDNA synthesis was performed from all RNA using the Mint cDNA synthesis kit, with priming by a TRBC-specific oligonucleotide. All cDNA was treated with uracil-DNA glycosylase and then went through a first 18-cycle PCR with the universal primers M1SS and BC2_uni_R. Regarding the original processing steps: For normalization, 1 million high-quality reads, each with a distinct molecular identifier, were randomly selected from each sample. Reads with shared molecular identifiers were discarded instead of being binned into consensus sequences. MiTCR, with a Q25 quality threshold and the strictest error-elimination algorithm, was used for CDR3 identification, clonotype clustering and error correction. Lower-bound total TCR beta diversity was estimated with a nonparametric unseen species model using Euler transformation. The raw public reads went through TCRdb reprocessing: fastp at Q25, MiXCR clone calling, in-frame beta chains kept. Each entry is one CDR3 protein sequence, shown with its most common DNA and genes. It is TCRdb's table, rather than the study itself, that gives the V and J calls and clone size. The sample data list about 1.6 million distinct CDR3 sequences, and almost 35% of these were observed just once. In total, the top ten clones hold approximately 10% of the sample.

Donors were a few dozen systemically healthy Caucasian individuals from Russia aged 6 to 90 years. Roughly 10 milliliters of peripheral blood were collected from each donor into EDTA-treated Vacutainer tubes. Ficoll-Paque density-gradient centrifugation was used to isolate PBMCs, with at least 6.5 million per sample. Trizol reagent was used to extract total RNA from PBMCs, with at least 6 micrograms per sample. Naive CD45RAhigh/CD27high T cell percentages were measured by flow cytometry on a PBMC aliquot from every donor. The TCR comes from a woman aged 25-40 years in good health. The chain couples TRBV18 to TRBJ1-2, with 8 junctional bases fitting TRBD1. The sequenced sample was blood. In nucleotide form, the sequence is TGTGCCAGCTCACCAGGACAGGGCTTGATATATGGCTACACCTTC. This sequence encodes CASSPGQGLIYGYTF. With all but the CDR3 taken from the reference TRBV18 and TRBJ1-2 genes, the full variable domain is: NAGVMQNPRHLVRRRGQEARLRCSPMKGHSHVYWYRQLPEEGLKFMVYLQKENIIDESGMPKERFSAEFPKEGPSILRIQQVVRGDSAAYFCASSPGQGLIYGYTFGSGTRLTVV.